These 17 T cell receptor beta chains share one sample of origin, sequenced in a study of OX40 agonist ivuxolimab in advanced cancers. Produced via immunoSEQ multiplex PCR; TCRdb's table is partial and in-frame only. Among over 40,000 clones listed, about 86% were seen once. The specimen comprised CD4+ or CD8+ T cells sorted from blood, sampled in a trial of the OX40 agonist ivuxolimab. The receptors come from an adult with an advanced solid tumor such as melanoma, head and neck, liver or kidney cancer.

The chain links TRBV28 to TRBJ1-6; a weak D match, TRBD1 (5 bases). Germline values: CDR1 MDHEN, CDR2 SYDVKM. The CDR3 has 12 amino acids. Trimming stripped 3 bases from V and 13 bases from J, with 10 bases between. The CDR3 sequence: CASSLRQGPLHF. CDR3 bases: TGTGCCAGCAGTTTGCGGCAGGGTCCCCTCCACTTT.

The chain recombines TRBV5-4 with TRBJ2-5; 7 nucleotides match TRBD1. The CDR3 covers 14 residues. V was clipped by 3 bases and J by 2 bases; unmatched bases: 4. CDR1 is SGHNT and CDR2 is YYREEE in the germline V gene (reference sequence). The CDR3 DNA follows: TGTGCCAGCAGCTCACGACAGGGACAAGAGACCCAGTACTTC. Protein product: CASSSRQGQETQYF.

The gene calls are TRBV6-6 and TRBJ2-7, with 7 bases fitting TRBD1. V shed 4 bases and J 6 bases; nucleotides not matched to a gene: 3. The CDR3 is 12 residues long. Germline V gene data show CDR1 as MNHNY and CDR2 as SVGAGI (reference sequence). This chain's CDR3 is CASSFRTGEQYF. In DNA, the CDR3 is TGTGCCAGCAGTTTCCGGACAGGCGAGCAGTACTTC.

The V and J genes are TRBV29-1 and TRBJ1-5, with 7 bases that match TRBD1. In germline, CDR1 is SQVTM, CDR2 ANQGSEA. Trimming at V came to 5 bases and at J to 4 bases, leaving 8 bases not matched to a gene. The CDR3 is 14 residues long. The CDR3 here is CSVRQGGPNQPQHF. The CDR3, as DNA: TGCAGCGTTCGTCAGGGGGGGCCAAATCAGCCCCAGCATTTT.

In nucleotides, the CDR3 is TGTGCCAGCGGTCCCTGGTCTGAGGGCACTGAAGCTTTCTTT. Translated, it gives CASGPWSEGTEAFF. V usage is TRBV27 and J usage is TRBJ1-1; D is unresolved. Trimming stripped 8 bases from V and 4 bases from J, with 17 bases between. Germline loops: CDR1 MNHEY, CDR2 SMNVEV (reference sequence). This CDR3 comprises 14 residues.

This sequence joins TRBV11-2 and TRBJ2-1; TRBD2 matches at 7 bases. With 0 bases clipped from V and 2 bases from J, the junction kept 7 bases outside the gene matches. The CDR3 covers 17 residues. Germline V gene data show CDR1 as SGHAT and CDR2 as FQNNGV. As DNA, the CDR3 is TGTGCCAGCAGCTTAGAGGGGCTAGCGGCCGCCTACAATGAGCAGTTCTTC. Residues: CASSLEGLAAAYNEQFF.

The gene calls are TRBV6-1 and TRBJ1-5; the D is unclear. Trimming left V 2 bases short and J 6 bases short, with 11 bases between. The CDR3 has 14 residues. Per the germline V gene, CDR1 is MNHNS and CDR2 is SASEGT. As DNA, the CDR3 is TGTGCCAGCAGTGAACTAAGGAATGGTCAGCCCCAGCATTTT. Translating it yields CASSELRNGQPQHF.

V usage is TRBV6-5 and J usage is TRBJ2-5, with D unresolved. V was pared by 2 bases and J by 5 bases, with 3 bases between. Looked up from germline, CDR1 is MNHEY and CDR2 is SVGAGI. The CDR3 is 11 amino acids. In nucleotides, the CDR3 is TGTGCCAGCAGTTACGCGGAGACCCAGTACTTC. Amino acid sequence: CASSYAETQYF.

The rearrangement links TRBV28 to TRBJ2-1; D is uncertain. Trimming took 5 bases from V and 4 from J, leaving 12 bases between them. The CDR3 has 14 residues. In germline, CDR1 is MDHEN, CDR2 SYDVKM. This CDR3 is CASSIESRYNEQFF. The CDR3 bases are TGTGCCAGCAGTATCGAGTCCCGGTACAATGAGCAGTTCTTC.

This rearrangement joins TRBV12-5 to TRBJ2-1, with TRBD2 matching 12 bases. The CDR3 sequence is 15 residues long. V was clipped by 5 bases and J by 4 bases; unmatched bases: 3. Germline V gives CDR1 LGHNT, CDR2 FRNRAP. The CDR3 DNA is TGTGCTAGTGGTCCGACTAGCGGGGGATACAATGAGCAGTTCTTC. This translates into CASGPTSGGYNEQFF.

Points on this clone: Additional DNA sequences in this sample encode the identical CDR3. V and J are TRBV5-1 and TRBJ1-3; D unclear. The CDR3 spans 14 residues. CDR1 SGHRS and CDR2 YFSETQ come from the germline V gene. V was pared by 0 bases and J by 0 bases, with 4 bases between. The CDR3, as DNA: TGCGCCAGCAGCTTGGTGGGCTCTGGAAACACCATATATTTT. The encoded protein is CASSLVGSGNTIYF. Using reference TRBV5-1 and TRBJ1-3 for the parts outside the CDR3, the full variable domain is KAGVTQTPRYLIKTRGQQVTLSCSPISGHRSVSWYQQTPGQGLQFLFEYFSETQRNKGNFPGRFSGRQFSNSRSEMNVSTLELGDSALYLCASSLVGSGNTIYFGEGSWLTVV.

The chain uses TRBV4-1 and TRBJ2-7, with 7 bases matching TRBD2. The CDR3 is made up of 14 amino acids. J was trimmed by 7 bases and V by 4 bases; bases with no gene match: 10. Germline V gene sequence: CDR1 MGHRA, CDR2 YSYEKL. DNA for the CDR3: TGCGCCAGCAGCCCGGGGGAGGGTCGAGTGGAGCAGTACTTC. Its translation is CASSPGEGRVEQYF.

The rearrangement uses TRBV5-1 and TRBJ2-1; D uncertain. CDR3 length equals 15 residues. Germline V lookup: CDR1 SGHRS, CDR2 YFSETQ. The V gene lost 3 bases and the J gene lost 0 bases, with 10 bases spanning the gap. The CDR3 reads CASSSTLSSYNEQFF. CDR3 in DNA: TGCGCCAGCAGCTCAACCCTAAGCTCCTACAATGAGCAGTTCTTC.

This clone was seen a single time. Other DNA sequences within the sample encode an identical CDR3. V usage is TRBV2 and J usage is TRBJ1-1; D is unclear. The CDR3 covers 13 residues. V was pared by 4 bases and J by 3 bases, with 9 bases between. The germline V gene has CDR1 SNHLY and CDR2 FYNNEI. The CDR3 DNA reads TGTGCCAGCAGTGGGCAGGCGGACACTGAAGCTTTCTTT. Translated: CASSGQADTEAFF.

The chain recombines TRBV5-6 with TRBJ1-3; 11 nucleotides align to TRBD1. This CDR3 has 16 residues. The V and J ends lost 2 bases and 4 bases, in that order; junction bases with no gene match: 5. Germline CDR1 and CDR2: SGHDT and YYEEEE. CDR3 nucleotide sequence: TGTGCCAGCAGCTTTGGGACAGGGGGTTACGGAAACACCATATATTTT. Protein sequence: CASSFGTGGYGNTIYF.

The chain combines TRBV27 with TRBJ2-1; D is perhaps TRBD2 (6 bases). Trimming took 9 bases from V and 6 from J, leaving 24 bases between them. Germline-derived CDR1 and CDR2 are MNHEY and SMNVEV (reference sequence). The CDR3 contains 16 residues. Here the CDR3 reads CASSAGTQDPPNEQFF. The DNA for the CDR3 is TGTGCCAGTTCCGCCGGGACTCAAGATCCCCCCAATGAGCAGTTCTTC.

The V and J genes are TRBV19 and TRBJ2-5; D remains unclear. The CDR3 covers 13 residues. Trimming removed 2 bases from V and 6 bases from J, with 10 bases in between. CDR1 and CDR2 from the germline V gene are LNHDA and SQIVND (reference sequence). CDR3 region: CASSIKGRKTQYF. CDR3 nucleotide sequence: TGTGCCAGTAGTATAAAGGGCAGAAAGACCCAGTACTTC.